The source of this T cell receptor beta chain is a study of cytomegalovirus exposure and HLA in healthy donors. The PCR was carried out with 60 Vbeta primers and 13 Jbeta primers. Method: immunoSEQ multiplex PCR; TCRdb's copy keeps in-frame clones and lacks some. The sample gives 85,000 to 130,000 clones, about 80% of which show up once; under 2% is in the top ten. With 2 bases removed from V and 2 bases from J, the gap between germline ends came to 14 bases. The CDR3 runs 16 residues. The germline V gene has CDR1 SEHNR and CDR2 FQNEAQ (reference sequence). This chain joins TRBV7-9 and TRBJ2-3, with a weak D call TRBD1 (5 bases). Sequenced input: PBMCs. This TCR derives from a woman aged 40 to 55 in good health and CMV-seronegative. The CDR3 coding sequence is TGTGCCAGCAGCTTATATGTGACAGCCTTCACAGATACGCAGTATTTT. It specifies CASSLYVTAFTDTQYF.